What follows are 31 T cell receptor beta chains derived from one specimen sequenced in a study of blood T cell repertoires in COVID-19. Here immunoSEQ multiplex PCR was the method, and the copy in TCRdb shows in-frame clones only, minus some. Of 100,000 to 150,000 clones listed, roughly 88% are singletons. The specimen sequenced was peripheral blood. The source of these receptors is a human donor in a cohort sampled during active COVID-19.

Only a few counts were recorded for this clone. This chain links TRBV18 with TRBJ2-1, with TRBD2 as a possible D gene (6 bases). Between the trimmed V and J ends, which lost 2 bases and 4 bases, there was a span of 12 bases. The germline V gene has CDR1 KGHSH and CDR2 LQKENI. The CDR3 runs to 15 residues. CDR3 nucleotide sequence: TGTGCCAGCTCACCAGCTACGGGACTTTACAATGAGCAGTTCTTC. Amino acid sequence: CASSPATGLYNEQFF.

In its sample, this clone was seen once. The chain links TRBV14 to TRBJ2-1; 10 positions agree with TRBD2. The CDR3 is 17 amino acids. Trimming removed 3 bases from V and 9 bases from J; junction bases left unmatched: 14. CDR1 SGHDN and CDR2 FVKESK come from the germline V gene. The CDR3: CASSQNSGRPSWGEQFF. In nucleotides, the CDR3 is TGTGCCAGCAGCCAGAATAGCGGGAGGCCTTCTTGGGGTGAGCAGTTCTTC.

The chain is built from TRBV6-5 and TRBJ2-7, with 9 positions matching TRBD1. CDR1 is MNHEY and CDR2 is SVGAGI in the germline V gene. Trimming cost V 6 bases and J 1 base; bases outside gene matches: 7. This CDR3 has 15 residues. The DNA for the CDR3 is TGTGCCAGCAGCGATACCGGGACAGGGTCCTACGAGCAGTACTTC. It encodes CASSDTGTGSYEQYF.

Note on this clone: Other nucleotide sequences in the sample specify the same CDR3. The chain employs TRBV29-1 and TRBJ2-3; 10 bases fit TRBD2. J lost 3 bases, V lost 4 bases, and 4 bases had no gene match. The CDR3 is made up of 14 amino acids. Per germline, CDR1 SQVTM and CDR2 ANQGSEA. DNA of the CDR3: TGCAGCGTTGGATCTAGCGGGGGAACAGATACGCAGTATTTT. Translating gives CSVGSSGGTDTQYF.

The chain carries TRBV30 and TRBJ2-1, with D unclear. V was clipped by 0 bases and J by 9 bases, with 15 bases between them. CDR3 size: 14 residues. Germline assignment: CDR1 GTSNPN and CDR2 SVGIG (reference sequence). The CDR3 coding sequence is TGTGCCTGGAGTGTACTACCAAGAAGTGGTGAGCAGTTCTTC. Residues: CAWSVLPRSGEQFF. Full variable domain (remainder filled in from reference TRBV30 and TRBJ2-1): SQTIHQWPATLVQPVGSPLSLECTVEGTSNPNLYWYRQAAGRGLQLLFYSVGIGQISSEVPQNLSASRPQDRQFILSSKKLLLSDSGFYLCAWSVLPRSGEQFFGPGTRLTVL.

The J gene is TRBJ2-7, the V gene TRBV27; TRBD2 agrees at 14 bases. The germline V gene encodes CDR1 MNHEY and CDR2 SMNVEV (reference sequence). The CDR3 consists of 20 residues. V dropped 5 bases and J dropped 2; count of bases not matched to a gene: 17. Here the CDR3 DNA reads TGTGCCAGCAGTAAGGGCACCCCGGGACTAGCGGGAGTAACACCCTACGAGCAGTACTTC. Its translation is CASSKGTPGLAGVTPYEQYF.

The CDR3 is CASSILYGQGASYTEAFF. Here the CDR3 DNA reads TGTGCCAGTAGTATCCTCTACGGACAGGGGGCTTCGTACACTGAAGCTTTCTTT. This sequence joins TRBV19 and TRBJ1-1; 11 nucleotides align to TRBD1. Germline CDR1 LNHDA, CDR2 SQIVND (reference sequence). This CDR3 contains 18 residues. V was clipped by 3 bases and J by 3 bases; unmatched bases: 12.

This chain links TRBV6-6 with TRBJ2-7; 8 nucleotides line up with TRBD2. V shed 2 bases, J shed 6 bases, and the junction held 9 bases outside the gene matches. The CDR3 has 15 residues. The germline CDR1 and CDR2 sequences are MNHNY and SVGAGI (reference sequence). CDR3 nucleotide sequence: TGTGCCAGCAGTTACGTGAGGAGCGGGAGCGGCGAGCAGTACTTC. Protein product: CASSYVRSGSGEQYF.

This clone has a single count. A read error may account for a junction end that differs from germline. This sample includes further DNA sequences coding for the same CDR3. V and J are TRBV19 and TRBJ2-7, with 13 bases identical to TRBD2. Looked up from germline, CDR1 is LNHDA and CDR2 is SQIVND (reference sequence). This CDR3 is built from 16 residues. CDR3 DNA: TGTGCCAGTAGTCTCGTGGGACTAGCGGGATTATACGAGCAGTACTTT. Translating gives CASSLVGLAGLYEQYF.

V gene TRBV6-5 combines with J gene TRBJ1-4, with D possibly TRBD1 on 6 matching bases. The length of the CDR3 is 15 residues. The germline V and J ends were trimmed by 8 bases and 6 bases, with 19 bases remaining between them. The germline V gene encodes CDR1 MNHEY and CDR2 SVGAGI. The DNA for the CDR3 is TGTGCCAGCTCCGACTACAGGGAGGGGTATGAAAAACTGTTTTTT. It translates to CASSDYREGYEKLFF.

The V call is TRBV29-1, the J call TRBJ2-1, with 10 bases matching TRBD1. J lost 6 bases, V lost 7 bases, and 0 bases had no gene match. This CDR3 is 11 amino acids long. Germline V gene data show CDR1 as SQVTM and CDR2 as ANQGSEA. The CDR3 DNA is TGCAGCGGGGACAGGGGCAATGAGCAGTTCTTC. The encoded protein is CSGDRGNEQFF.

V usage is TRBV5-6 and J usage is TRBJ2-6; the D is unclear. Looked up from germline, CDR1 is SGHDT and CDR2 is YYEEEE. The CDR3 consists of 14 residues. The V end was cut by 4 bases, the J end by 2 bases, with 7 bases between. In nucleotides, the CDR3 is TGTGCCAGCAGCCGTATTACTGGGGCCAACGTCCTGACTTTC. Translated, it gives CASSRITGANVLTF.

CDR3 loop: CASSPGGSPLHF. CDR3 DNA: TGTGCCAGCAGCCCCGGGGGTTCACCCCTCCACTTT. This rearrangement joins TRBV7-9 to TRBJ1-6; maybe TRBD1 (5 bases). The CDR3 has 12 residues. Deletions cut 5 bases from V and 9 bases from J, with 8 bases between. Germline V gene sequence: CDR1 SEHNR, CDR2 FQNEAQ (reference sequence). The full variable domain, completed using reference TRBV7-9 and TRBJ1-6, is DTGVSQNPRHKITKRGQNVTFRCDPISEHNRLYWYRQTLGQGPEFLTYFQNEAQLEKSRLLSDRFSAERPKGSFSTLEIQRTEQGDSAMYLCASSPGGSPLHFGNGTRLTVT.

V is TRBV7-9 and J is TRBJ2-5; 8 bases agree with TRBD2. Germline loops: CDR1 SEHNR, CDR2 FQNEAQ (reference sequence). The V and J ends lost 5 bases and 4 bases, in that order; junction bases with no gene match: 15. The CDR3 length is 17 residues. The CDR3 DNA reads TGTGCCAGCAGCGGGGAACGTCGGCTAGCGGGTCGAGAGACCCAGTACTTC. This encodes CASSGERRLAGRETQYF.

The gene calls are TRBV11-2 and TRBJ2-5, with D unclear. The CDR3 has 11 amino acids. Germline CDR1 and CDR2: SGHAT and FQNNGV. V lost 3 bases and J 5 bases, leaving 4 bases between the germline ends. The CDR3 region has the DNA TGTGCCAGCAGCTTGGGCGAGACCCAGTACTTC. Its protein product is CASSLGETQYF.

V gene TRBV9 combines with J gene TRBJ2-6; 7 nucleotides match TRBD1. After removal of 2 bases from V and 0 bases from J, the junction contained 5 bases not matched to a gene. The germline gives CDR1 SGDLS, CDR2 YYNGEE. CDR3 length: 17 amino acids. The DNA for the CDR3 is TGTGCCAGCAGCGTCCTGGGACAGTCCTCTGGGGCCAACGTCCTGACTTTC. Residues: CASSVLGQSSGANVLTF.

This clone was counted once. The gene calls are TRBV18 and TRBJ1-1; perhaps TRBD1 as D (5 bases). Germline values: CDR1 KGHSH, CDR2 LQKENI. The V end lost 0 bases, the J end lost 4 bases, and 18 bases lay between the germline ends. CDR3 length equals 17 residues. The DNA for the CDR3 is TGTGCCAGCTCACCACCAGGGGCGAACATTATGGGCACTGAAGCTTTCTTT. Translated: CASSPPGANIMGTEAFF.

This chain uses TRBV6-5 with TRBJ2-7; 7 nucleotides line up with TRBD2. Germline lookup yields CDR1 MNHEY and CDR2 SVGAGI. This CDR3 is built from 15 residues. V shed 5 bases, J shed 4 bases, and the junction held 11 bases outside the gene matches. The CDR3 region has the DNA TGTGCCAGCAGTCGGGGGGACCCCACCTTTTACGAGCAGTACTTC. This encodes CASSRGDPTFYEQYF.

CDR3 in amino acids: CASSLRQVDQPQHF. The CDR3 region has the DNA TGTGCCAGCTCACTGAGACAGGTAGATCAGCCCCAGCATTTT. V is TRBV18 and J is TRBJ1-5, with a weak D call TRBD1 (6 bases). Trimming removed 4 bases from V and 5 bases from J, with 12 bases in between. The CDR3 contains 14 residues. Germline values: CDR1 KGHSH, CDR2 LQKENI.

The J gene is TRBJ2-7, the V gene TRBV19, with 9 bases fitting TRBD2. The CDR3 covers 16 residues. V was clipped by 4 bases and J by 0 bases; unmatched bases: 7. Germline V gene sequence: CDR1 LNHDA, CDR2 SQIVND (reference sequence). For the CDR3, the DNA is TGTGCCAGTAGTAGGGATAGCGGGAGTTTCTCCTACGAGCAGTACTTC. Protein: CASSRDSGSFSYEQYF.

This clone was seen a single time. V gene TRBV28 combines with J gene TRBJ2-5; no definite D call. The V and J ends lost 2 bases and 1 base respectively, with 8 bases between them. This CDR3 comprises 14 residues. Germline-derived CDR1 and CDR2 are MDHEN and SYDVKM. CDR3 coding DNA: TGTGCCAGCAGTTTAGGGCAGTTCCAAGAGACCCAGTACTTC. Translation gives CASSLGQFQETQYF.

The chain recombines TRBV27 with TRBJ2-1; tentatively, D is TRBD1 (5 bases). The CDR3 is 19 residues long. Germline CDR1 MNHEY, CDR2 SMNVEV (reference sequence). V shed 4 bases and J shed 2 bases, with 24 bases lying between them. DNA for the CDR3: TGTGCCAGCAGTTCCAGGCCCTCCAACAGGTATTATGCCTACAATGAGCAGTTCTTC. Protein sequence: CASSSRPSNRYYAYNEQFF.

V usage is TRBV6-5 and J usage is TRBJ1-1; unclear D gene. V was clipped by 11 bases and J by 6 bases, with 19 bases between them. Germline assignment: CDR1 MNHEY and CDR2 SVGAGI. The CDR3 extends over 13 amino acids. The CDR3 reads CASGVGPGAEAFF. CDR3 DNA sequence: TGTGCCTCCGGCGTCGGGCCCGGGGCTGAAGCTTTCTTT.

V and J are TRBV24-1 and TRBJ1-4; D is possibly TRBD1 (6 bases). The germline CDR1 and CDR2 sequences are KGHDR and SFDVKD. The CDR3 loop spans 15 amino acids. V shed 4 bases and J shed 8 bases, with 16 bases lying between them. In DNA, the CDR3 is TGTGCCACCAGTGACTCGACAGGTTCTGGCGAAAAACTGTTTTTT. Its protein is CATSDSTGSGEKLFF.

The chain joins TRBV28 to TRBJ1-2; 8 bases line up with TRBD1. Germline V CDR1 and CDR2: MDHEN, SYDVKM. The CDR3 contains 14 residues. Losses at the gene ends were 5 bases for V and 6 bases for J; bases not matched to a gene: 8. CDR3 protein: CASSPRGQVHGYTF. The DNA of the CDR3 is TGTGCCAGCAGTCCACGGGGACAGGTCCATGGCTACACCTTC.

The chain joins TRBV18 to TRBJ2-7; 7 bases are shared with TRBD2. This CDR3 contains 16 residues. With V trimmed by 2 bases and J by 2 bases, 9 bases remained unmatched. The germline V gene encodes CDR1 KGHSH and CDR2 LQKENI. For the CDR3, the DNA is TGTGCCAGCTCACCAGGTTCGGAGGCGGGAGCCTACGAGCAGTACTTC. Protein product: CASSPGSEAGAYEQYF.

CDR3 residues: CASRRDSPPYGYTF. CDR3 bases: TGTGCCAGCAGGAGAGACAGTCCACCTTATGGCTACACCTTC. This sequence joins TRBV6-4 and TRBJ1-2; D may be TRBD1 (5 bases). CDR3 length: 14 amino acids. From germline, CDR1 is MRHNA and CDR2 SNTAGT. The V end lost 6 bases, the J end lost 5 bases, and 16 bases lay between the germline ends.

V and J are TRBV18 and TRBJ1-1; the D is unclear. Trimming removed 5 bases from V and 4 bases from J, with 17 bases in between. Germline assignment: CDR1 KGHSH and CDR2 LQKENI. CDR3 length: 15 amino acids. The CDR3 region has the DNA TGTGCCAGCTCAAGCGAAACTCGGGTGGGCACTGAAGCTTTCTTT. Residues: CASSSETRVGTEAFF. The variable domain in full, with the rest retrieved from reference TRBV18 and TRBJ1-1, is NAGVMQNPRHLVRRRGQEARLRCSPMKGHSHVYWYRQLPEEGLKFMVYLQKENIIDESGMPKERFSAEFPKEGPSILRIQQVVRGDSAAYFCASSSETRVGTEAFFGQGTRLTVV.

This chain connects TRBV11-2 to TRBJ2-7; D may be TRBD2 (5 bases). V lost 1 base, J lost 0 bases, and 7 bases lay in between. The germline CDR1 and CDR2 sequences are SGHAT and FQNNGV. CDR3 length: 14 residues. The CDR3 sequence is CASSLALDSYEQYF. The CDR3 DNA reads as TGTGCCAGCAGCTTAGCACTAGACTCCTACGAGCAGTACTTC.

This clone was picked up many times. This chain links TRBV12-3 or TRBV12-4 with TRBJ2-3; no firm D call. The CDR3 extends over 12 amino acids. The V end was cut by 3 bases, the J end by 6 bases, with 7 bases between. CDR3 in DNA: TGTGCCAGCAGTTTTGAGCCCGATACGCAGTATTTT. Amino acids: CASSFEPDTQYF.

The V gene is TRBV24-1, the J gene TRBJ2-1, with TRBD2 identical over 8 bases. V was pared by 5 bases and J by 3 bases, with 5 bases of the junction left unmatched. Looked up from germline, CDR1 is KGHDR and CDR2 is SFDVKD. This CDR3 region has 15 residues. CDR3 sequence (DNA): TGTGCCACCAGTGGAGTTCTAGCGGGCTACAATGAGCAGTTCTTC. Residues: CATSGVLAGYNEQFF.